This T cell receptor beta chain derives from a study of T cells in Graves' hyperthyroidism and ophthalmopathy. Regarding the study as a whole: Prediction of ophthalmopathy progression came a median around 6 months pre-onset.

This CDR3 comprises 16 residues. CDR1 is MNHEY, CDR2 SVGEGT, per germline. With 6 bases clipped from V and 6 bases from J, the junction kept 11 bases outside the gene matches. TCR beta CDR3 sequences were amplified from RNA transcripts. RT-PCR in the first round (using the HTBI primer set) targeted the TCR CDR3. TCRdb used MiXCR to reprocess the multiplex PCR reads, holding one entry per CDR3 protein. The table includes around 370,000 distinct CDR3 sequences, approximately 17% detected once. As regards this clonotype: Its target is unknown.

Sequencing used blood. The receptor comes from a man in his late teens or twenties with Graves' ophthalmopathy. The gene calls are TRBV6-2 or TRBV6-3 and TRBJ1-4, with 9 bases fitting TRBD1. The CDR3 DNA is TGTGCCAGCAGGGCCCGACAGGGGGGTACCGATGAAAAACTGTTTTTT. As protein: CASRARQGGTDEKLFF.